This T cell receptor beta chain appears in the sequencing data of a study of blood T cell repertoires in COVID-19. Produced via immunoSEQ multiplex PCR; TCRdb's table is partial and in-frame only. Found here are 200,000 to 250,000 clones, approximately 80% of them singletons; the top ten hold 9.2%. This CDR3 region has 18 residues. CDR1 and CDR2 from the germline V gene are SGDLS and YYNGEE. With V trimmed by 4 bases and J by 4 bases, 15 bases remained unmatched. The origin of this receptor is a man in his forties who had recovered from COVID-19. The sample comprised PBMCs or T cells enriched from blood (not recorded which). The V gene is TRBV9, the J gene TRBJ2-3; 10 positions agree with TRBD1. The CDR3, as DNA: TGTGCCAGCAGCCCCAAACGACAGGGGGCGTCAGCTGCAGATACGCAGTATTTT. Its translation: CASSPKRQGASAADTQYF.